Listed below are T cell receptor beta chains from one sample, sequenced in a study of regulatory T cells in long-lasting Graves disease. TCRdb re-called the multiplex PCR reads through MiXCR, storing one row per CDR3 protein. Counted here are more than 450,000 distinct CDR3 sequences, 12% occurring once; the ten biggest clones make up 7.5% to 9%. A further study also used this sample, focusing on T cells in Graves' hyperthyroidism and ophthalmopathy.

The sample was peripheral blood mononuclear cells (PBMCs), taken at new diagnosis, from a patient treated with antithyroid drugs. These receptors originate from a woman in her 30s with Graves disease. CDR3s include the opening cysteine and the closing phenylalanine or tryptophan. Fields, in order: clone size, J gene, D gene, V gene, CDR3 protein, CDR3 DNA. The D gene is left open where the match is weak. Clone size, where shown, is once, few, many, or a class for clones that have expanded.

many,TRBJ2-7,NA,TRBV11-3,CASSPDVSYEQYF,TGTGCCAGCAGTCCAGACGTAAGCTACGAGCAGTACTTC
few,TRBJ1-6,NA,TRBV6-2/TRBV6-3,CASSDQLHSPLHF,TGTGCCAGCAGTGACCAGTTACATTCACCCCTCCACTTT
NA,TRBJ2-2,NA,TRBV7-3,CASSSYGSVNTGELFF,TGTGCCAGCAGCTCTTACGGGAGTGTGAACACCGGGGAGCTGTTTTTT
few,TRBJ1-1,NA,TRBV9,CASSPTDHPNTEALF,TGTGCCAGCAGCCCCACGGACCACCCGAACACTGAAGCTCTCTTT
many,TRBJ2-1,TRBD2,TRBV24-1,CATSRLAGGPNSYNEQFF,TGTGCCACCAGTCGCCTAGCGGGAGGGCCCAACTCCTACAATGAGCAGTTCTTC
many,TRBJ1-1,TRBD1,TRBV20-1,CSARDLTGTGGTEAFF,TGCAGTGCTAGAGACTTAACCGGGACAGGGGGCACTGAAGCTTTCTTT
NA,TRBJ1-5,TRBD1,TRBV11-2,CASSAGQGRHQPQHF,TGTGCCAGCAGCGCGGGACAGGGTCGTCATCAGCCCCAGCATTTT
many,TRBJ2-3,NA,TRBV5-4,CASSHTPTSTDTQYF,TGTGCCAGCAGCCATACCCCGACTAGCACAGATACGCAGTATTTT
few,TRBJ2-7,TRBD2,TRBV7-9,CASSPAVGAGAYEQYF,TGTGCCAGCAGCCCCGCGGTTGGGGCGGGAGCCTACGAGCAGTACTTC
many,TRBJ1-5,TRBD1,TRBV5-5,CASSQTGVRPQHF,TGTGCCAGCAGCCAGACAGGGGTGCGGCCCCAGCATTTT
NA,TRBJ1-1,NA,TRBV19,CASNQGTGTEAFF,TGTGCCAGTAATCAGGGGACGGGCACTGAAGCTTTCTTT
NA,TRBJ1-2,TRBD1,TRBV7-9,CASSHLPGQGPDGYTF,TGTGCCAGCAGCCACCTCCCGGGACAGGGACCGGATGGCTACACCTTC
few,TRBJ1-6,NA,TRBV27,CTSSWGGVGSPLHF,TGTACCAGCAGTTGGGGGGGTGTGGGTTCACCCCTCCACTTT
many,TRBJ1-5,NA,TRBV5-8,CASSLGGYNQPQHF,TGTGCCAGCAGCTTGGGGGGCTACAATCAGCCCCAGCATTTT
many,TRBJ1-2,TRBD1,TRBV7-2,CASSLSGTGDGYGYTF,TGTGCCAGCAGCTTGTCCGGGACAGGGGACGGCTATGGCTACACCTTC
many,TRBJ2-1,TRBD1,TRBV24-1,CATSDGAKGQPYNEQFF,TGTGCCACCAGTGATGGGGCAAAGGGACAGCCTTACAATGAGCAGTTCTTC
few,TRBJ1-6,NA,TRBV9,CASSVSGLNNSPLHF,TGTGCCAGCAGCGTAAGCGGACTGAATAATTCACCCCTCCACTTT
many,TRBJ1-3,NA,TRBV12-3/TRBV12-4,CASSFGGAHSGNTIYF,TGTGCCAGCAGTTTCGGCGGGGCCCACTCTGGAAACACCATATATTTT